The 20 T cell receptor beta chains given below trace back to one sample, sequenced in a study of CD8 T cells in ankylosing spondylitis. TCRdb analysed the 5' RACE reads with MiXCR anew, one entry per CDR3 protein. The sample consists of 30,000 to 40,000 distinct CDR3 sequences, 3% of them appearing once. Input material: blood, either unsorted or a sorted T cell fraction (not recorded which). The receptors stem from a male donor with ankylosing spondylitis or in good health (not recorded which).

In its sample, this clonotype is medium-sized. V and J are TRBV29-1 and TRBJ1-3; no reliable D call. V lost 3 bases and J lost 7, with 16 bases in between. CDR1 SQVTM and CDR2 ANQGSEA come from the germline V gene. The CDR3 covers 14 residues. CDR3 nucleotides: TGCAGCGTTGACTCGTCAGGCCACATGAACACCATATATTTT. Translating it yields CSVDSSGHMNTIYF.

This clonotype has at least ten counts. The rearrangement joins TRBV9 to TRBJ1-6; unclear D gene. This CDR3 is built from 15 residues. The germline V and J ends were trimmed by 4 bases and 7 bases, with 15 bases remaining between them. Germline CDR1 SGDLS, CDR2 YYNGEE. The CDR3 DNA reads as TGTGCCAGCAGCTCCTCCCCTACAGAAAATTCACCCCTCCACTTT. Amino acid sequence: CASSSSPTENSPLHF.

This clonotype was detected many times. The chain couples TRBV9 to TRBJ2-2; maybe TRBD1 (6 bases). Trimming removed 5 bases at V and 0 bases at J, with 11 bases between. The CDR3 runs 15 residues. Germline assignment: CDR1 SGDLS and CDR2 YYNGEE. The CDR3 here is CASRAGTTNTGELFF. The CDR3 nucleotides read TGTGCCAGCAGGGCCGGGACAACGAACACCGGGGAGCTGTTTTTT.

The table lists this clonotype with many counts. The genes are TRBV3-1 and TRBJ2-7; D not certain. The CDR3 contains 16 residues. Germline-derived CDR1 and CDR2 are LGHDT and YNNKEL (reference sequence). Trimming cost V 1 base and J 2 bases, with 15 bases left between them. Written as DNA, the CDR3 is TGTGCCAGCAGCCAAGCCTTTCCCAGGTGGCCCTACGAGCAGTACGTC. Its protein product is CASSQAFPRWPYEQYV.

This clonotype was recorded at least ten times. The CDR3 sequence is CASSVTWSYNEQFF. CDR3 in DNA: TGTGCCAGCAGCGTCACGTGGTCCTACAATGAGCAGTTCTTC. The chain recombines TRBV9 with TRBJ2-1; D is ambiguous. Between the trimmed V and J ends, which lost 2 bases and 1 base, there was a span of 7 bases. Germline CDR1 reads SGDLS; CDR2 reads YYNGEE. This CDR3 region has 14 residues.

This clonotype was observed at least ten times. The chain employs TRBV9 and TRBJ2-5, with D hard to call. Trimming took off 4 bases at V and 5 bases at J, with 15 bases between the two ends. The CDR3 extends over 14 amino acids. The germline V gene has CDR1 SGDLS and CDR2 YYNGEE. The CDR3 sequence is CASSRGPNEETQYF. The CDR3 nucleotides read TGTGCCAGCAGCCGCGGACCCAATGAGGAGACCCAGTACTTC.

This clonotype was picked up many times. The J gene is TRBJ2-1, the V gene TRBV9, with 9 bases that match TRBD1. Germline CDR1 reads SGDLS; CDR2 reads YYNGEE. The CDR3 is made up of 18 amino acids. V lost 0 bases to trimming and J lost 2 bases; unmatched junction nucleotides: 9. The CDR3 DNA follows: TGTGCCAGCAGCGTAGCGCGAGGGACAGGGAGTGCCTACAATGAGCAGTTCTTC. It yields the protein CASSVARGTGSAYNEQFF.

This clonotype was seen repeatedly, ten times or more. The J gene is TRBJ2-1, the V gene TRBV9, with a possible D match to TRBD2 (5 bases). Germline assignment: CDR1 SGDLS and CDR2 YYNGEE. The CDR3 sequence is 13 residues long. The V and J ends lost 4 bases and 3 bases respectively, with 8 bases between them. CDR3 protein: CASSPRDYNEQFF. In DNA form, the CDR3 reads TGTGCCAGCAGCCCCCGGGACTACAATGAGCAGTTCTTC.

This clonotype appeared many times. This chain links TRBV9 with TRBJ2-2; D is undetermined. The germline V gene encodes CDR1 SGDLS and CDR2 YYNGEE. V lost 0 bases and J lost 4, with 16 bases in between. The CDR3 is 17 amino acids. The CDR3 nucleotides are TGTGCCAGCAGCGTAGCCGCCGGATGGCGAGCCACCGGGGAGCTGTTTTTT. Translating gives CASSVAAGWRATGELFF.

This clonotype is medium-sized (0.01 to 0.1%) within its sample. CDR3 sequence (DNA): TGTGCCAGCAGCGTAGAGGGGCTCGCCAACGTCCTGACTTTC. As protein: CASSVEGLANVLTF. The chain combines TRBV9 with TRBJ2-6, with D possibly being TRBD1 (5 bases). The germline V and J ends were trimmed by 0 bases and 7 bases, with 8 bases remaining between them. This CDR3 has 14 amino acids. The germline gives CDR1 SGDLS, CDR2 YYNGEE.

This clonotype has a count of ten or more. Here the CDR3 DNA reads TGTGCCAGCAGCGAGGAGGTTCTTTCTTATGGCTACACCTTC. Residues: CASSEEVLSYGYTF. The chain combines TRBV9 with TRBJ1-2; D gene ambiguous. There are 14 residues in the CDR3. The germline gives CDR1 SGDLS, CDR2 YYNGEE. The V and J ends lost 3 bases and 5 bases respectively, with 14 bases between them.

The sample holds many counts of this clonotype. The chain combines TRBV9 with TRBJ1-2, with 7 bases lining up with TRBD1. From germline, CDR1 is SGDLS and CDR2 YYNGEE. This CDR3 is 16 amino acids long. V was pared by 4 bases and J by 8 bases, with 17 bases of the junction left unmatched. CDR3 sequence (DNA): TGTGCCAGCAGCTTAACAACCGGGACAGCCCTCTCCGGCTACACCTTC. This translates into CASSLTTGTALSGYTF.

This clonotype appeared many times. V gene TRBV9 combines with J gene TRBJ2-5; D not certain. The V gene's germline CDR1 is SGDLS and CDR2 YYNGEE. This CDR3 is 14 amino acids long. V gave up 0 bases and J gave up 1 base, with 7 bases separating them. CDR3 region: CASSVGRAQETQYF. The CDR3 coding sequence is TGTGCCAGCAGCGTAGGCCGGGCCCAAGAGACCCAGTACTTC. The variable domain in full, completed from reference TRBV9 and TRBJ2-5, reads DSGVTQTPKHLITATGQRVTLRCSPRSGDLSVYWYQQSLDQGLQFLIQYYNGEERAKGNILERFSAQQFPDLHSELNLSSLELGDSALYFCASSVGRAQETQYFGPGTRLLVL.

This clonotype was seen repeatedly, ten times or more. This chain uses TRBV9 with TRBJ2-1; tentative D call: TRBD1 (6 bases). The CDR3 spans 13 residues. Trimming shortened V by 6 bases and J by 6 bases, and 13 bases separated the two germline ends. CDR1 is SGDLS and CDR2 is YYNGEE in the germline V gene. CDR3 in DNA: TGTGCCAGCAATCAGGGGCCGGGCAATGAGCAGTTCTTC. Translation: CASNQGPGNEQFF.

This clonotype is labeled medium-sized. The chain couples TRBV9 to TRBJ2-5; 8 bases agree with TRBD1. The CDR3 totals 15 residues. The junction had 5 bases not matched to a gene; V was cut back by 0 bases and J by 4 bases. From germline, CDR1 is SGDLS and CDR2 YYNGEE. This CDR3 is CASSVAQGARETQYF. The CDR3 nucleotides read TGTGCCAGCAGCGTAGCTCAGGGGGCGAGAGAGACCCAGTACTTC. The whole variable domain, remainder taken from reference TRBV9 and TRBJ2-5, is DSGVTQTPKHLITATGQRVTLRCSPRSGDLSVYWYQQSLDQGLQFLIQYYNGEERAKGNILERFSAQQFPDLHSELNLSSLELGDSALYFCASSVAQGARETQYFGPGTRLLVL.

This clonotype has a handful of counts. The chain is built from TRBV10-1 and TRBJ2-7; maybe TRBD2 (5 bases). Trimming shortened V by 4 bases and J by 3 bases, and 16 bases separated the two germline ends. Germline CDR1 is WNHNN and CDR2 is SYGVQD (reference sequence). This CDR3 is 15 amino acids long. CDR3 sequence reads: CASSGDQPRGYEQYV. The DNA for the CDR3 is TGCGCCAGCAGTGGGGATCAACCTCGGGGCTACGAGCAGTACGTC.

The table lists this clonotype with many counts. The chain recombines TRBV9 with TRBJ1-5; 7 bases fit TRBD1. After removal of 3 bases from V and 5 bases from J, the junction contained 2 bases not matched to a gene. The length of the CDR3 is 13 residues. Germline CDR1 reads SGDLS; CDR2 reads YYNGEE. The CDR3 region has the DNA TGTGCCAGCAGCGGAGGACAGGATCAGCCCCAGCATTTT. Translation: CASSGGQDQPQHF. Using reference TRBV9 and TRBJ1-5 for the parts outside the CDR3, the full variable domain is DSGVTQTPKHLITATGQRVTLRCSPRSGDLSVYWYQQSLDQGLQFLIQYYNGEERAKGNILERFSAQQFPDLHSELNLSSLELGDSALYFCASSGGQDQPQHFGDGTRLSIL.

At least ten counts were recorded for this clonotype. This CDR3 reads CASSTARDYGYTF. The CDR3 coding sequence is TGTGCCAGCTCGACGGCCCGGGACTATGGCTACACCTTC. V is TRBV9 and J is TRBJ1-2; no reliable D call. Germline CDR1 SGDLS, CDR2 YYNGEE. The CDR3 totals 13 residues. Trimming cost V 7 bases and J 3 bases, with 13 bases left between them.

This clonotype appeared many times. The J gene is TRBJ2-7, the V gene TRBV6-1; the D gene could be TRBD1 or TRBD2 (5 bases each). The CDR3 covers 17 residues. V was trimmed by 1 base and J by 5 bases, leaving 21 bases between them. Looked up from germline, CDR1 is MNHNS and CDR2 is SASEGT. CDR3 in amino acids: CASSEEGGTHTPHEQYV. In DNA form, the CDR3 reads TGTGCCAGCAGTGAAGAAGGTGGGACCCACACCCCCCACGAGCAGTACGTC.

In its sample, this clonotype was seen many times. The rearrangement links TRBV9 to TRBJ1-6; 7 bases match TRBD1. Germline-derived CDR1 and CDR2 are SGDLS and YYNGEE. The CDR3 length is 14 residues. The trim removed 4 bases at V and 9 bases at J, leaving 7 bases unmatched. This chain's CDR3 is CASSPGQVFSPLHF. The CDR3 DNA sequence: TGTGCCAGCAGCCCAGGACAGGTTTTTTCACCCCTCCACTTT.